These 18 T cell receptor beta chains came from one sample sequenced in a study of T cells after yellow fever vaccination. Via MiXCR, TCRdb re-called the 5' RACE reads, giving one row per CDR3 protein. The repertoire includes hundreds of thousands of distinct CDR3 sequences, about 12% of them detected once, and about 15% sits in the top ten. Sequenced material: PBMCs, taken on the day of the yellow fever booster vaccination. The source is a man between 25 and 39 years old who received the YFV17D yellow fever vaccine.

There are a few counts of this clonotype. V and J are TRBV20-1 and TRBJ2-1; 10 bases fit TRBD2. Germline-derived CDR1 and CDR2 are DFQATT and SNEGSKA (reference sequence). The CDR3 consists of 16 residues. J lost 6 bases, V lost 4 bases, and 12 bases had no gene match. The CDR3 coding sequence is TGCAGTGCTAATTTCAAGCTAGCGGGAGTAACCAATGAGCAGTTCTTC. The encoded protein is CSANFKLAGVTNEQFF.

The CDR3 sequence is CSASALGGQTQYF. CDR3 bases: TGCAGTGCTAGCGCACTTGGGGGACAGACCCAGTACTTC. V gene TRBV20-1 combines with J gene TRBJ2-5, with D perhaps matching TRBD1 or TRBD2 (5 bases each). This CDR3 is 13 amino acids long. The germline V and J ends were trimmed by 3 bases and 6 bases, with 14 bases remaining between them. From germline, CDR1 is DFQATT and CDR2 SNEGSKA (reference sequence).

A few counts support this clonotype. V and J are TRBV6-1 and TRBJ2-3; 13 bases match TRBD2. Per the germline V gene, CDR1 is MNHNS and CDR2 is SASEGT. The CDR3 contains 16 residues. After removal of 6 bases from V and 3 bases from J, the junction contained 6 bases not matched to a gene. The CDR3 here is CASRRWTSGSTDTQYF. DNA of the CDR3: TGTGCCAGCAGACGATGGACTAGCGGGAGTACAGATACGCAGTATTTT.

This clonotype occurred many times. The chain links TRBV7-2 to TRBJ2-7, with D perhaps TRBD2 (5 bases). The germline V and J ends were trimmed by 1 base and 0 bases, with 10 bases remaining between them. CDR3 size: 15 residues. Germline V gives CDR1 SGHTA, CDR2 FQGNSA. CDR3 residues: CASSLDGVTSYEQYF. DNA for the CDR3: TGTGCCAGCAGCTTAGACGGGGTTACCTCCTACGAGCAGTACTTC.

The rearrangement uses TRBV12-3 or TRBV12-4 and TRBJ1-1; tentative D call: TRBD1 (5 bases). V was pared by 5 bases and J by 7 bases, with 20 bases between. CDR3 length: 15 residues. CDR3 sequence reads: CASSPRTRGRNEAFF. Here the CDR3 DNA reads TGTGCCAGCAGTCCCAGGACGAGGGGCCGAAATGAAGCTTTCTTT.

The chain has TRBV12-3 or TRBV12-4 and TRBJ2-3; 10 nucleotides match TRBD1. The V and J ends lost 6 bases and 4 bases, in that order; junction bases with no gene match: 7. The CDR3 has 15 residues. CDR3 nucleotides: TGTGCCAGCAGCGAAGGGACAGGGGTGGCAGATACGCAGTATTTT. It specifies CASSEGTGVADTQYF.

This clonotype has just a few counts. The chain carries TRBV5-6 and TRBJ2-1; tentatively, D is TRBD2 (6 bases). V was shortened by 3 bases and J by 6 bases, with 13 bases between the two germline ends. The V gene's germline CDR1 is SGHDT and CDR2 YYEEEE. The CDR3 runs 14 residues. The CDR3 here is CASSWDSRINEQFF. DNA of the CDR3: TGTGCCAGCAGCTGGGACTCACGAATCAATGAGCAGTTCTTC.

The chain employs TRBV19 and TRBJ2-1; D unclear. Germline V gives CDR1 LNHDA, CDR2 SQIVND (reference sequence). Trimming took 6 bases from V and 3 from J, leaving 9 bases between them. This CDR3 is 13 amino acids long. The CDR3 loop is CASRPGHYNEQFF. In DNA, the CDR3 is TGTGCCAGTAGACCCGGGCACTACAATGAGCAGTTCTTC. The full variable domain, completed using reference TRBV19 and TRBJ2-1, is DGGITQSPKYLFRKEGQNVTLSCEQNLNHDAMYWYRQDPGQGLRLIYYSQIVNDFQKGDIAEGYSVSREKKESFPLTVTSAQKNPTAFYLCASRPGHYNEQFFGPGTRLTVL.

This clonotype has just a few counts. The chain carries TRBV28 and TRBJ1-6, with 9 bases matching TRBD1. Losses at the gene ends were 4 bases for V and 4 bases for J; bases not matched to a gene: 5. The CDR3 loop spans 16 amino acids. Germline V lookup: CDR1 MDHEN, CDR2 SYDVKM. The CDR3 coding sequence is TGTGCCAGCAGTTCCCACAGGGGGCGATATAATTCACCCCTCCACTTT. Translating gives CASSSHRGRYNSPLHF.

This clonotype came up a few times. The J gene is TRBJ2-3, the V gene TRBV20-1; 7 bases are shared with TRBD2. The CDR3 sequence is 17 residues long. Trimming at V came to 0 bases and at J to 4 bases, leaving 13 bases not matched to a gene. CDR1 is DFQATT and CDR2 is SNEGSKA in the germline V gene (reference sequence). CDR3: CSARDSSREASSDTQYF. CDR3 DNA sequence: TGCAGTGCTAGAGATAGCTCCCGGGAGGCATCTTCAGATACGCAGTATTTT.

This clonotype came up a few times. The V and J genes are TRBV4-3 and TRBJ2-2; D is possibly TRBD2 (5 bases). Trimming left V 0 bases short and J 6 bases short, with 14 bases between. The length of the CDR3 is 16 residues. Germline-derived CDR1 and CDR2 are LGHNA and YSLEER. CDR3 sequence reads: CASSQEVEGRAGELFF. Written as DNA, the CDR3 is TGCGCCAGCAGCCAAGAGGTCGAGGGAAGGGCCGGGGAGCTGTTTTTT.

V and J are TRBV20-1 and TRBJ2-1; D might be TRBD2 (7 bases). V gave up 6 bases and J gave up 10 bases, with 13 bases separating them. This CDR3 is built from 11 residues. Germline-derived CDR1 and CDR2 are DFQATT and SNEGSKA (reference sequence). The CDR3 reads CSAGGGEEQFF. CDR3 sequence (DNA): TGCAGTGCGGGAGGGGGGGAGGAGCAGTTCTTC.

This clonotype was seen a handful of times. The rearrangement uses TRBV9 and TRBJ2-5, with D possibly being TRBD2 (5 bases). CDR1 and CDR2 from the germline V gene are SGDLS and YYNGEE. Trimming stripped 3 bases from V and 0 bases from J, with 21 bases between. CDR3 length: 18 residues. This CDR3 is CASSEALGVRTYQETQYF. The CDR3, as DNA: TGTGCCAGCAGCGAGGCCCTCGGGGTCCGGACGTACCAAGAGACCCAGTACTTC.

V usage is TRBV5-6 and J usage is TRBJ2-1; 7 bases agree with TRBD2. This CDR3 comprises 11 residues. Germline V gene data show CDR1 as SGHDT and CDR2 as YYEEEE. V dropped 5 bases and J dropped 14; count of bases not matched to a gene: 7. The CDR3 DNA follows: TGTGCCAGCAGTTCCACTAGCGTGAAGTTCTTC. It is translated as CASSSTSVKFF.

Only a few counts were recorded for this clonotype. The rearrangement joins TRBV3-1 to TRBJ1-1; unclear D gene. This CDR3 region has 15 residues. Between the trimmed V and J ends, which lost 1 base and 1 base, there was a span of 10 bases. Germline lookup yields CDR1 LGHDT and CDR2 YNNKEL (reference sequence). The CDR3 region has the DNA TGTGCCAGCAGCCAAGGATCGGGTGCGAACACTGAAGCTTTCTTT. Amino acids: CASSQGSGANTEAFF.

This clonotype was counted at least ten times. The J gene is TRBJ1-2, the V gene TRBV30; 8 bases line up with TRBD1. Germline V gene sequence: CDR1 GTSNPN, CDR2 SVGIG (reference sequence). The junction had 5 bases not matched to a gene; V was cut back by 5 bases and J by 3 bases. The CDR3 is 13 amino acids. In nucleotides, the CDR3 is TGTGCCTGGGTACTGACAGGGGACTATGGCTACACCTTC. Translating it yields CAWVLTGDYGYTF.

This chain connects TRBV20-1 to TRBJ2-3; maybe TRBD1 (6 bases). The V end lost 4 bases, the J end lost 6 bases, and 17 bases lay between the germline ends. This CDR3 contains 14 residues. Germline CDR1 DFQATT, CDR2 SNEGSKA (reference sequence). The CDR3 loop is CSAKWFQGPDTQYF. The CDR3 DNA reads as TGCAGTGCTAAGTGGTTCCAGGGGCCCGATACGCAGTATTTT.

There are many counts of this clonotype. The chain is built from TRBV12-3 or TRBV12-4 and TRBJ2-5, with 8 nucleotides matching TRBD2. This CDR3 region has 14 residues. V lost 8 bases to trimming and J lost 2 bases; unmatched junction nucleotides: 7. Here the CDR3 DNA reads TGTGCCAGCGCGGGAGGACGGTATCAAGAGACCCAGTACTTC. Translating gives CASAGGRYQETQYF.